The present T cell receptor (beta chain) was sequenced within a study of shared clonotypes between healthy human individuals. Profiling relied on immunoSEQ multiplex PCR, and the TCRdb table lists in-frame clones only, not all of them. The sample holds about 980,000 clones, roughly 72% seen once. Germline CDR1 SNHLY, CDR2 FYNNEI. The CDR3 spans 14 residues. J gave up 4 bases and V 6 bases, and 5 bases lay outside the gene matches. The chain links TRBV2 to TRBJ2-2, with TRBD2 identical over 7 bases. This clonotype was sampled from a man younger than 35 in good health. Sequencing was performed on memory CD4+ T cells sorted from blood. The subset was: CD45RA-negative fraction. DNA for the CDR3: TGTGCCAGCAGCGCTAGCGGATTCACCGGGGAGCTGTTTTTT. Residues: CASSASGFTGELFF.